What follows is one TCR beta chain and its context. CDR1 is ENHRY and CDR2 is SYGVKD in the germline V gene. V dropped 3 bases and J dropped 0 bases, with 11 bases sitting between them. The CDR3 length is 15 residues. Vbeta (60) and Jbeta (13) primers were used in the PCR. Libraries were prepared by immunoSEQ multiplex PCR; TCRdb keeps only in-frame clonotypes and omits some of them. The sample records around 130,000 clones, around 85% being singletons. This sample was taken from a study of cytomegalovirus exposure and HLA in healthy donors. J is TRBJ1-1 and V is TRBV10-3; D is unresolved. The material sequenced was PBMCs. The sequence was collected from a woman aged 25-40 years in good health and CMV-seropositive. CDR3 protein: CAISDRVGMNTEAFF. Here the CDR3 DNA reads TGTGCCATCAGTGATCGGGTGGGTATGAACACTGAAGCTTTCTTT.